One and the same sample provided the 9 T cell receptor beta chains below, sequenced in a study of glioma-infiltrating T cells. TCR alpha and beta CDR3 regions were amplified from RNA using iRepertoire nested multiplex PCR. TCRdb re-derived calls from the multiplex PCR reads in MiXCR, one entry per CDR3 protein. The data show over 130,000 distinct CDR3 sequences, with about two fifths seen just once and about a fifth held by the top ten. Sequencing was carried out using glioma tissue, nonneoplastic brain tissue, or PBMCs (not recorded which). These receptors were collected from a human donor with low-grade glioma or glioblastoma, undergoing nonglioma brain surgery, or in good health (not recorded which).

This clonotype was recorded at least ten times. J is TRBJ1-1 and V is TRBV15; unclear D gene. CDR3 length: 13 amino acids. Germline V gene lookup returns CDR1 LNHNV and CDR2 YYDKDF (reference sequence). V lost 0 bases and J 4 bases, leaving 6 bases between the germline ends. In DNA form, the CDR3 reads TGTGCCACCAGCAGAGAAGTTTCCACTGAAGCTTTCTTT. Translating gives CATSREVSTEAFF. The full variable domain, in which reference TRBV15 and TRBJ1-1 provide the parts outside the CDR3, is DAMVIQNPRYQVTQFGKPVTLSCSQTLNHNVMYWYQQKSSQAPKLLFHYYDKDFNNEADTPDNFQSRRPNTSFCFLDIRSPGLGDTAMYLCATSREVSTEAFFGQGTRLTVV.

On this clonotype: A read error may produce the germline difference seen at one junction end. The gene calls are TRBV6-2 or TRBV6-3 and TRBJ1-6; D is ambiguous. CDR3 length: 15 amino acids. CDR1 MNHEY and CDR2 SVGEGT come from the germline V gene. The CDR3 is CASSYLTPRGSPLNF. CDR3 coding DNA: TGTGCCAGCAGTTATCTAACGCCCCGGGGTTCACCCCTCAACTTT.

This clonotype showed up just a few times. The chain combines TRBV4-3 with TRBJ2-3; D might be TRBD2 (6 bases). V lost 3 bases to trimming and J lost 2 bases, with 12 bases between them. This CDR3 is 15 amino acids long. Germline CDR1 is LGHNA and CDR2 is YSLEER. CDR3 sequence reads: CASSHPGDATDTQYF. The CDR3 DNA follows: TGCGCCAGCAGCCACCCGGGAGATGCCACAGATACGCAGTATTTT.

With respect to this clonotype: Given the absence of the conserved phenylalanine or tryptophan at the CDR3 end, a read error is likely. The rearrangement links TRBV10-3 to TRBJ2-7; D is undetermined. CDR3 size: 13 residues. Germline-derived CDR1 and CDR2 are ENHRY and SYGVKD. Trimming removed 2 bases at V and 8 bases at J, with 13 bases between. CDR3 amino acids: CAISEVVSEKQYL. The DNA for the CDR3 is TGTGCCATCAGTGAGGTGGTGTCGGAGAAGCAGTACCTC.

This CDR3 reads CASSLPSGGTDTQYF. The CDR3 DNA reads as TGTGCCAGCAGCTTACCTAGCGGGGGCACAGATACGCAGTATTTT. The chain combines TRBV7-9 with TRBJ2-3, with 9 bases matching TRBD2. V shed 2 bases and J 1 base; nucleotides not matched to a gene: 1. Germline V gene data show CDR1 as SEHNR and CDR2 as FQNEAQ (reference sequence). The CDR3 length is 15 residues.

This clonotype was seen repeatedly, ten times or more. The chain's CDR3 is CASSSPRSLYGYTF. In DNA, the CDR3 is TGTGCCAGCAGTTCACCCCGATCACTCTATGGCTACACCTTC. The J gene is TRBJ1-2, the V gene TRBV28; D not certain. The CDR3 runs 14 residues. The germline V gene encodes CDR1 MDHEN and CDR2 SYDVKM. The V end was cut by 4 bases, the J end by 4 bases, with 13 bases between.

In its sample, this clonotype was seen a few times. The chain uses TRBV7-9 and TRBJ2-5; tentatively, D is TRBD1 or TRBD2 (5 bases each). V lost 8 bases and J lost 4, with 14 bases in between. Looked up from germline, CDR1 is SEHNR and CDR2 is FQNEAQ (reference sequence). The CDR3 has 13 amino acids. CDR3 DNA: TGTGCCAGCTTGAGTGGTGGGGGAGAGACCCAGTACTTC. Translated: CASLSGGGETQYF.

In this sample, this clonotype turned up a few times. The CDR3 region is CASSRQGIVSPLHF. The DNA of the CDR3 is TGTGCCAGCAGTCGACAGGGAATTGTGTCACCCCTCCACTTT. This chain connects TRBV6-1 to TRBJ1-6; TRBD1 matches at 7 bases. CDR3 length: 14 residues. Per the germline V gene, CDR1 is MNHNS and CDR2 is SASEGT. V lost 5 bases, J lost 10 bases, and 8 bases stayed unmatched.

In DNA, the CDR3 is TGTGCCAGCAGTTTGGGGGGGCCGGACACTGAAGCTTTCTTT. Translating gives CASSLGGPDTEAFF. The gene calls are TRBV12-3 or TRBV12-4 and TRBJ1-1, with D perhaps matching TRBD1 (6 bases). This CDR3 region has 14 residues. V shed 3 bases and J shed 3 bases, with 11 bases lying between them.